These 20 T cell receptor beta chains were sequenced from one sample in a study of technical replicates of blood from a handful of donors. Assay: immunoSEQ multiplex PCR; the TCRdb copy retains only in-frame clones and omits some. The data show roughly 87,000 clones, roughly nine tenths seen once. The sample comprised T cells isolated from PBMCs. These TCRs come from a human donor in good health.

V and J are TRBV9 and TRBJ2-7; D might be TRBD1 (6 bases). V lost 4 bases, J lost 2 bases, and 13 bases lay in between. The germline CDR1 and CDR2 sequences are SGDLS and YYNGEE. CDR3 length: 14 residues. The CDR3 protein is CASSLTGNPYEQYF. The CDR3 region has the DNA TGTGCCAGCAGCTTAACAGGGAACCCCTACGAGCAGTACTTC.

The V and J genes are TRBV30 and TRBJ2-7; 9 bases are a match to TRBD1. V was pared by 2 bases and J by 2 bases, with 1 base of the junction left unmatched. Germline CDR1 reads GTSNPN; CDR2 reads SVGIG (reference sequence). This CDR3 contains 13 residues. DNA for the CDR3: TGTGCCTGGAGTCGGGACAGGGCCTACGAGCAGTACTTC. Protein: CAWSRDRAYEQYF.

A single count supports this clone. The rearrangement uses TRBV7-9 and TRBJ1-5; D remains unclear. This CDR3 is 16 amino acids long. Trimming cost V 1 base and J 0 bases, with 10 bases left between them. Germline lookup yields CDR1 SEHNR and CDR2 FQNEAQ (reference sequence). The CDR3 DNA reads as TGTGCCAGCAGCTTAGTCAGCGGGGATAGCAATCAGCCCCAGCATTTT. This gives the protein CASSLVSGDSNQPQHF.

The V and J genes are TRBV29-1 and TRBJ2-3; 7 bases are shared with TRBD2. Trimming at V came to 7 bases and at J to 14 bases, leaving 9 bases not matched to a gene. There are 10 residues in the CDR3. Germline V gene lookup returns CDR1 SQVTM and CDR2 ANQGSEA. The CDR3 region has the DNA TGCAGCGCCGCGGGGGAGGGTTTGTATTTT. It codes for CSAAGEGLYF.

The gene calls are TRBV30 and TRBJ2-7; D is unclear. The CDR3 sequence is 13 residues long. The germline V and J ends were trimmed by 4 bases and 0 bases, with 10 bases remaining between them. Germline assignment: CDR1 GTSNPN and CDR2 SVGIG (reference sequence). This chain's CDR3 is CAWNRDFSYEQYF. The CDR3 region has the DNA TGTGCCTGGAATCGAGACTTCTCCTACGAGCAGTACTTC.

V gene TRBV18 combines with J gene TRBJ1-1; 8 nucleotides align to TRBD1. There are 14 residues in the CDR3. J was trimmed by 5 bases and V by 3 bases; bases with no gene match: 5. Germline CDR1 is KGHSH and CDR2 is LQKENI. This chain's CDR3 is CASSPDRAVTEAFF. DNA of the CDR3: TGTGCCAGCTCACCGGACAGGGCGGTGACTGAAGCTTTCTTT.

The rearrangement links TRBV27 to TRBJ1-1, with TRBD1 identical over 11 bases. This CDR3 contains 16 residues. After removal of 5 bases from V and 4 bases from J, the junction contained 9 bases not matched to a gene. CDR1 is MNHEY, CDR2 SMNVEV, per germline (reference sequence). The CDR3 DNA is TGTGCCAGCAGTAAAACCGGACAGGGGGCCTTCACTGAAGCTTTCTTT. It yields the protein CASSKTGQGAFTEAFF.

V usage is TRBV5-1 and J usage is TRBJ2-3; D possibly corresponds to TRBD2 (5 bases). V gave up 5 bases and J gave up 2 bases, with 6 bases separating them. Germline V CDR1 and CDR2: SGHRS, YFSETQ. This CDR3 region has 12 residues. CDR3 nucleotide sequence: TGCGCCAGCAGGGGAGACACAGATACGCAGTATTTT. Its translation is CASRGDTDTQYF.

The chain uses TRBV27 and TRBJ2-1; 11 bases fit TRBD2. Germline V gene sequence: CDR1 MNHEY, CDR2 SMNVEV (reference sequence). The CDR3 is 15 amino acids. Trimming at V came to 6 bases and at J to 5 bases, leaving 6 bases not matched to a gene. CDR3 in DNA: TGTGCCAGCAGGGGAACGGGACTAGCGGACAATGAGCAGTTCTTC. Translated: CASRGTGLADNEQFF.

This clone came up a few times. V gene TRBV19 combines with J gene TRBJ1-1, with 8 bases aligning to TRBD1. V lost 3 bases to trimming and J lost 0 bases; unmatched junction nucleotides: 15. There are 19 residues in the CDR3. From germline, CDR1 is LNHDA and CDR2 SQIVND (reference sequence). CDR3 bases: TGTGCCAGTAGTATCCCAGGGGGCGATTTAATAGGTTTGAACACTGAAGCTTTCTTT. Its translation is CASSIPGGDLIGLNTEAFF.

This chain connects TRBV5-4 to TRBJ2-3, with unresolved D. Trimming shortened V by 5 bases and J by 2 bases, and 9 bases separated the two germline ends. Germline values: CDR1 SGHNT, CDR2 YYREEE (reference sequence). This CDR3 is built from 13 residues. CDR3 sequence (DNA): TGTGCCAGCAGGCAGCGTGTCACAGATACGCAGTATTTT. Amino acids: CASRQRVTDTQYF.

J is TRBJ1-2 and V is TRBV28, with D possibly TRBD1 on 6 matching bases. CDR1 MDHEN and CDR2 SYDVKM come from the germline V gene. V gave up 4 bases and J gave up 8 bases, with 14 bases separating them. The CDR3 runs 13 residues. CDR3 DNA: TGTGCCAGCAGTTCAATACAGGGAGAAGGCTACACCTTC. It codes for CASSSIQGEGYTF.

The V gene is TRBV9, the J gene TRBJ2-1, with D possibly being TRBD1 (5 bases). This CDR3 is built from 15 residues. Germline V gives CDR1 SGDLS, CDR2 YYNGEE. With 1 base removed from V and 9 bases from J, the gap between germline ends came to 17 bases. CDR3 DNA sequence: TGTGCCAGCAGCGTAACTACAGGACCCTGGCTTGAGCAGTTCTTC. Translating gives CASSVTTGPWLEQFF.

The chain recombines TRBV19 with TRBJ2-1, with D possibly being TRBD2 (6 bases). The V and J ends lost 3 bases and 13 bases respectively, with 16 bases between them. In germline, CDR1 is LNHDA, CDR2 SQIVND (reference sequence). The CDR3 length is 13 residues. CDR3 sequence: CASSMGGERIQFF. CDR3 sequence (DNA): TGTGCCAGTAGTATGGGGGGAGAAAGGATCCAGTTCTTC.

This rearrangement joins TRBV15 to TRBJ2-3; TRBD2 matches at 10 bases. This CDR3 is built from 16 residues. Germline assignment: CDR1 LNHNV and CDR2 YYDKDF (reference sequence). V gave up 0 bases and J gave up 3 bases; unmatched junction bases: 3. CDR3 DNA sequence: TGTGCCACCAGCAGAGATGGACTAGCGGAGACAGATACGCAGTATTTT. It yields the protein CATSRDGLAETDTQYF. The entire variable domain, with the rest obtained from reference TRBV15 and TRBJ2-3, is as follows: DAMVIQNPRYQVTQFGKPVTLSCSQTLNHNVMYWYQQKSSQAPKLLFHYYDKDFNNEADTPDNFQSRRPNTSFCFLDIRSPGLGDTAMYLCATSRDGLAETDTQYFGPGTRLTVL.

This clone was detected only a few times. This rearrangement joins TRBV2 to TRBJ1-4; 8 bases are shared with TRBD1. The CDR3 spans 14 residues. V gave up 6 bases and J gave up 6 bases; unmatched junction bases: 6. Germline V lookup: CDR1 SNHLY, CDR2 FYNNEI. The CDR3 here is CASSPGGLDEKLFF. The DNA of the CDR3 is TGTGCCAGCAGCCCAGGGGGCCTCGATGAAAAACTGTTTTTT.

This chain links TRBV11-3 with TRBJ2-7; a weak D match, TRBD1 (6 bases). Trimming cost V 5 bases and J 3 bases, with 11 bases left between them. This CDR3 is 13 amino acids long. Germline-derived CDR1 and CDR2 are SGHNT and YENEEA. The DNA of the CDR3 is TGTGCCAGCAGCCAATGGACAGACTACGAGCAGTACTTC. Translation gives CASSQWTDYEQYF. The full variable domain, rest sourced from reference TRBV11-3 and TRBJ2-7, is EAGVVQSPRYKIIEKKQPVAFWCNPISGHNTLYWYLQNLGQGPELLIRYENEEAVDDSQLPKDRFSAERLKGVDSTLKIQPAELGDSAVYLCASSQWTDYEQYFGPGTRLTVT.

This chain uses TRBV27 with TRBJ2-1; 8 bases fit TRBD2. After removal of 3 bases from V and 4 bases from J, the junction contained 2 bases not matched to a gene. The germline V gene has CDR1 MNHEY and CDR2 SMNVEV (reference sequence). This CDR3 spans 14 amino acids. Written as DNA, the CDR3 is TGTGCCAGCAGTTTTAGCGGGACGTACAATGAGCAGTTCTTC. Protein product: CASSFSGTYNEQFF.

Concerning this clone: An end of the junction differs from the germline gene, which may be a read error. The rearrangement joins TRBV7-7 to TRBJ1-2; 7 positions agree with TRBD1. The CDR3 length is 13 residues. Germline V gene data show CDR1 as SSHAT and CDR2 as FNYEAQ (reference sequence). The CDR3 sequence is CASSSQGPDGYTF. CDR3 DNA: TGTGCTAGCAGTTCACAGGGGCCCGATGGCTACACCTTC. Together with reference TRBV7-7 and TRBJ1-2, the CDR3 gives the full variable domain: GAGVSQSPRYKVTKRGQDVTLRCDPISSHATLYWYQQALGQGPEFLTYFNYEAQPDKSGLPSDRFSAERPEGSISTLTIQRTEQRDSAMYRCASSSQGPDGYTFGSGTRLTVV.

The V call is TRBV11-3, the J call TRBJ2-3; a possible D gene is TRBD1 (6 bases). Trimming removed 1 base from V and 2 bases from J, with 7 bases in between. CDR3 length: 14 residues. Germline lookup yields CDR1 SGHNT and CDR2 YENEEA. CDR3 nucleotide sequence: TGTGCCAGCAGCTTAGGACAGGACACAGATACGCAGTATTTT. This encodes CASSLGQDTDTQYF.